Below are 14 T cell receptor beta chains sequenced from a single sample in a study of cytomegalovirus exposure and HLA in healthy donors. The PCR ran on 60 Vbeta and 13 Jbeta primers. Sequencing was performed with immunoSEQ multiplex PCR; in TCRdb, only in-frame clones are kept and a portion is missing. Here the sample spans about 94,000 clones, about three fifths being singletons. Input material: PBMCs. The receptors were sampled from a man between 25 and 39 years old in good health and CMV-seronegative.

J is TRBJ1-1 and V is TRBV5-6, with D possibly matching TRBD1 (5 bases). The germline CDR1 and CDR2 sequences are SGHDT and YYEEEE. CDR3 length: 14 residues. V lost 0 bases and J 3 bases, leaving 9 bases between the germline ends. The CDR3 nucleotides are TGTGCCAGCAGCTTGGGGCAGGGTTACACTGAAGCTTTCTTT. Its protein product is CASSLGQGYTEAFF.

This clone was counted between two and nine times. J is TRBJ2-7 and V is TRBV19, with TRBD1 matching over 9 bases. V lost 4 bases, J lost 7 bases, and 11 bases stayed unmatched. The length of the CDR3 is 15 residues. Germline lookup yields CDR1 LNHDA and CDR2 SQIVND (reference sequence). CDR3 sequence (DNA): TGTGCCAGTAGTACTCTACCGGACAGGGGCCGTGAGCAGTACTTC. It yields the protein CASSTLPDRGREQYF.

This clone was seen a handful of times. The chain is built from TRBV19 and TRBJ1-2; the D gene is possibly TRBD1 (5 bases). The CDR3 is 14 amino acids. V lost 5 bases and J lost 2, with 12 bases in between. Germline V lookup: CDR1 LNHDA, CDR2 SQIVND (reference sequence). The CDR3 DNA reads as TGTGCCAGTAGTTTGGACACCCGAAACTATGGCTACACCTTC. Its translation is CASSLDTRNYGYTF.

The chain carries TRBV4-3 and TRBJ2-3; D possibly corresponds to TRBD1 (5 bases). CDR1 is LGHNA and CDR2 is YSLEER in the germline V gene. This CDR3 has 15 amino acids. With 0 bases removed from V and 7 bases from J, the gap between germline ends came to 14 bases. CDR3 amino acids: CASSQEQAPSNTQYF. The CDR3 coding sequence is TGCGCCAGCAGCCAAGAACAGGCCCCCTCAAATACGCAGTATTTT.

The chain links TRBV19 to TRBJ1-2; D is unclear. Germline V gene sequence: CDR1 LNHDA, CDR2 SQIVND (reference sequence). V was pared by 7 bases and J by 6 bases, with 15 bases between. This CDR3 is 13 amino acids long. The CDR3 here is CASIPPGRNGYTF. For the CDR3, the DNA is TGTGCCAGTATCCCCCCAGGCAGAAATGGCTACACCTTC.

The chain is built from TRBV14 and TRBJ1-6; D is unresolved. With 1 base removed from V and 0 bases from J, the gap between germline ends came to 16 bases. Germline V gives CDR1 SGHDN, CDR2 FVKESK. The CDR3 loop spans 19 amino acids. DNA for the CDR3: TGTGCCAGCAGCCAAGCCCCATTTATCGAGAGCTCCTATAATTCACCCCTCCACTTT. Translation: CASSQAPFIESSYNSPLHF.

The chain is built from TRBV20-1 and TRBJ1-1; unclear D gene. Trimming stripped 5 bases from V and 3 bases from J, with 7 bases between. This CDR3 region has 11 residues. Germline V gives CDR1 DFQATT, CDR2 SNEGSKA (reference sequence). CDR3 in amino acids: CSASRDTEAFF. DNA for the CDR3: TGCAGTGCTTCCCGGGACACTGAAGCTTTCTTT.

This clone was observed a handful of times. The chain links TRBV10-3 to TRBJ2-3, with 15 bases aligning to TRBD2. This CDR3 spans 18 amino acids. V lost 5 bases and J lost 1; bases outside the gene matches: 7. Germline values: CDR1 ENHRY, CDR2 SYGVKD. CDR3 DNA: TGTGCCATCAGTTGGACTAGCGGGGGGGCGGGTGGCACAGATACGCAGTATTTT. Protein: CAISWTSGGAGGTDTQYF.

The J gene is TRBJ2-5, the V gene TRBV5-1; weak D call: TRBD1 (5 bases). V lost 2 bases to trimming and J lost 1 base, with 15 bases between them. From germline, CDR1 is SGHRS and CDR2 YFSETQ. The CDR3 runs to 16 residues. The CDR3 sequence is CASSFFLVRAQETQYF. CDR3 DNA sequence: TGCGCCAGCAGCTTCTTCTTAGTCAGGGCCCAAGAGACCCAGTACTTC.

Regarding this clone: One junction end disagrees with the germline gene, perhaps due to a read error. The CDR3 protein is CVSTASGEGGYTIYF. The CDR3 region has the DNA TGTGTCAGCACCGCGTCGGGCGAGGGGGGGTACACCATATATTTT. J is TRBJ1-3 and V is TRBV6-1; TRBD1 is a possible D gene (6 bases). Germline lookup yields CDR1 MNHNS and CDR2 SASEGT. The CDR3 is made up of 15 amino acids.

This clone was seen just once. The rearrangement links TRBV27 to TRBJ1-5, with a possible D match to TRBD1 (5 bases). V lost 0 bases to trimming and J lost 5 bases, with 17 bases between them. This CDR3 is built from 17 residues. Germline CDR1 and CDR2: MNHEY and SMNVEV (reference sequence). The CDR3: CASSLSTVGPGDQPQHF. The CDR3 coding sequence is TGTGCCAGCAGTTTATCGACAGTGGGGCCGGGCGATCAGCCCCAGCATTTT.

The chain couples TRBV9 to TRBJ1-1; perhaps TRBD1 as D (5 bases). The CDR3 has 17 residues. Germline values: CDR1 SGDLS, CDR2 YYNGEE. V was pared by 4 bases and J by 6 bases, with 25 bases between. The CDR3 coding sequence is TGTGCCAGCAGCCCCCCGGGGGGTACGCCCGGGTTTTCTGAAGCTTTCTTT. Translation gives CASSPPGGTPGFSEAFF.

This clone appeared a few times. The V call is TRBV15, the J call TRBJ2-3; 10 bases are a match to TRBD2. Germline V CDR1 and CDR2: LNHNV, YYDKDF (reference sequence). With 1 base clipped from V and 6 bases from J, the junction kept 7 bases outside the gene matches. CDR3 size: 16 residues. The CDR3 region is CATSRAQREGSDTQYF. In DNA form, the CDR3 reads TGTGCCACCAGCAGAGCTCAGCGGGAGGGATCGGATACGCAGTATTTT.

The chain has TRBV7-9 and TRBJ2-7, with D maybe TRBD1 (8 bases). The CDR3 runs to 14 residues. Germline CDR1 is SEHNR and CDR2 is FQNEAQ (reference sequence). V lost 7 bases and J 4 bases, leaving 17 bases between the germline ends. CDR3 DNA sequence: TGTGCCAGCACCCATACAGGGGGGGGGTACGAGCAGTACTTC. Its translation is CASTHTGGGYEQYF.